This entry lists 23 T cell receptor beta chains sequenced from one sample in a study of blood T cell repertoires in COVID-19. The data were produced by immunoSEQ multiplex PCR, yet TCRdb's version contains in-frame clones alone and is incomplete. In the table there are about 360,000 clones, roughly 86% of which are singletons. Sequenced input: peripheral blood. Receptor source: a human donor in a cohort sampled during active COVID-19.

The chain joins TRBV5-4 to TRBJ2-1, with TRBD2 matching over 8 bases. The CDR3 loop spans 17 amino acids. Germline lookup yields CDR1 SGHNT and CDR2 YYREEE (reference sequence). The ends lost 2 bases at V and 0 bases at J; junction bases unmatched: 7. CDR3 DNA: TGTGCCAGCAGCTTAATCGGGGGGGCGAGCTCCTACAATGAGCAGTTCTTC. This encodes CASSLIGGASSYNEQFF.

The chain carries TRBV28 and TRBJ1-6; the D is unclear. Trimming pared 2 bases from V and 0 bases from J, leaving 11 bases between. Germline V gene data show CDR1 as MDHEN and CDR2 as SYDVKM. This CDR3 contains 17 residues. CDR3 coding DNA: TGTGCCAGCAGTTTAGGGTCGGGAAGCTCCTATAATTCACCCCTCCACTTT. Its protein product is CASSLGSGSSYNSPLHF.

The chain couples TRBV25-1 to TRBJ2-2, with TRBD1 matching 7 bases. The CDR3 extends over 16 amino acids. Germline trimming cut 2 bases from V and 6 bases from J; bases unmatched to any gene: 9. Per the germline V gene, CDR1 is MGHDK and CDR2 is SYGVNS. CDR3 bases: TGTGCCAGCAGTGAACTACGGGACAGAAGAGCCGGGGAGCTGTTTTTT. Translating gives CASSELRDRRAGELFF.

This rearrangement joins TRBV6-1 to TRBJ1-6; D may be TRBD1 (6 bases). Germline loops: CDR1 MNHNS, CDR2 SASEGT. V lost 3 bases and J 5 bases, leaving 11 bases between the germline ends. This CDR3 has 15 residues. The CDR3 sequence: CASSEANRDNSPLHF. CDR3 coding DNA: TGTGCCAGCAGTGAGGCGAACAGGGATAATTCACCCCTCCACTTT.

The rearrangement joins TRBV28 to TRBJ2-3; 7 nucleotides match TRBD1. The CDR3 has 18 amino acids. Trimming cost V 2 bases and J 2 bases; bases outside gene matches: 13. Germline assignment: CDR1 MDHEN and CDR2 SYDVKM. The CDR3 loop is CASSLLSRQGYFTDTQYF. CDR3 DNA sequence: TGTGCCAGCAGTTTACTTTCTCGACAGGGTTATTTCACAGATACGCAGTATTTT. Full variable domain (outside the CDR3, taken from reference TRBV28 and TRBJ2-3): DVKVTQSSRYLVKRTGEKVFLECVQDMDHENMFWYRQDPGLGLRLIYFSYDVKMKEKGDIPEGYSVSREKKERFSLILESASTNQTSMYLCASSLLSRQGYFTDTQYFGPGTRLTVL.

V and J are TRBV5-1 and TRBJ1-2; unclear D gene. Trimming took 0 bases from V and 7 from J, leaving 13 bases between them. The CDR3 is 14 residues long. Germline lookup yields CDR1 SGHRS and CDR2 YFSETQ. CDR3 protein: CASSLGEVSSGYTF. CDR3 coding DNA: TGCGCCAGCAGCTTGGGTGAGGTTTCGAGTGGCTACACCTTC.

This clone was observed a few times. This sequence joins TRBV7-9 and TRBJ1-5; D unclear. Trimming took 5 bases from V and 0 from J, leaving 20 bases between them. The CDR3 totals 18 residues. Germline loops: CDR1 SEHNR, CDR2 FQNEAQ (reference sequence). The CDR3 sequence: CASSLFGQEAFSNQPQHF. In DNA form, the CDR3 reads TGTGCCAGCAGCCTTTTTGGGCAGGAGGCCTTTAGCAATCAGCCCCAGCATTTT.

This clone showed up just a few times. The chain employs TRBV2 and TRBJ1-1, with D hard to call. Trimming cost V 10 bases and J 0 bases, with 12 bases left between them. In germline, CDR1 is SNHLY, CDR2 FYNNEI. There are 13 residues in the CDR3. The CDR3 coding sequence is TGTGCCACCACGTTGGAGGTGAACACTGAAGCTTTCTTT. This translates into CATTLEVNTEAFF.

The rearrangement uses TRBV7-9 and TRBJ1-4; weak D call: TRBD1 (5 bases). The CDR3 covers 14 residues. The V gene's germline CDR1 is SEHNR and CDR2 FQNEAQ (reference sequence). Trimming pared 3 bases from V and 3 bases from J, leaving 8 bases between. In nucleotides, the CDR3 is TGTGCCAGCAGCTTGGCAGGGCCTAATGAAAAACTGTTTTTT. It specifies CASSLAGPNEKLFF.

This chain uses TRBV7-6 with TRBJ2-5, with 7 bases identical to TRBD1. Per the germline V gene, CDR1 is SGHVS and CDR2 is FNYEAQ. The CDR3 length is 15 residues. J gave up 3 bases and V 5 bases, and 9 bases lay outside the gene matches. The CDR3 DNA sequence: TGTGCCAGCAGCCCAGGCGACAGGGCGAAAGAGACCCAGTACTTC. The encoded protein is CASSPGDRAKETQYF.

V usage is TRBV18 and J usage is TRBJ1-1; D possibly corresponds to TRBD1 (5 bases). This CDR3 has 15 residues. Germline CDR1 reads KGHSH; CDR2 reads LQKENI. The V and J ends lost 0 bases and 3 bases respectively, with 11 bases between them. Written as DNA, the CDR3 is TGTGCCAGCTCACCACCTTATCCGGGGGACACTGAAGCTTTCTTT. Residues: CASSPPYPGDTEAFF.

This clone was counted once. The rearrangement links TRBV7-2 to TRBJ2-1; 11 nucleotides agree with TRBD2. The CDR3 is 15 residues long. V was clipped by 1 base and J by 5 bases; unmatched bases: 1. Germline CDR1 SGHTA, CDR2 FQGNSA. The CDR3 sequence: CASSLGLAGNNEQFF. The CDR3 DNA reads TGTGCCAGCAGCTTAGGACTAGCGGGGAACAATGAGCAGTTCTTC. Looking up the rest from reference TRBV7-2 and TRBJ2-1 gives the full variable domain: GAGVSQSPSNKVTEKGKDVELRCDPISGHTALYWYRQSLGQGLEFLIYFQGNSAPDKSGLPSDRFSAERTGGSVSTLTIQRTQQEDSAVYLCASSLGLAGNNEQFFGPGTRLTVL.

This chain joins TRBV7-8 and TRBJ2-7; TRBD1 is a possible D gene (5 bases). Trimming pared 2 bases from V and 4 bases from J, leaving 12 bases between. CDR3 length equals 14 residues. The germline V gene has CDR1 SGHVS and CDR2 FQNEAQ. The CDR3 bases are TGTGCCAGCAGCTTATTACCAGGGCAATACGAGCAGTACTTC. As protein: CASSLLPGQYEQYF.

This clone appeared a single time. The rearrangement uses TRBV2 and TRBJ1-1; 12 bases fit TRBD1. The CDR3 is 14 amino acids. V shed 6 bases, J shed 4 bases, and the junction held 3 bases outside the gene matches. CDR1 is SNHLY and CDR2 is FYNNEI in the germline V gene. CDR3 protein: CASRGQGAPTEAFF. CDR3 nucleotides: TGTGCCAGCAGGGGACAGGGGGCGCCCACTGAAGCTTTCTTT.

The chain joins TRBV18 to TRBJ1-6, with 7 bases identical to TRBD1. Germline V gene data show CDR1 as KGHSH and CDR2 as LQKENI. With V trimmed by 1 base and J by 7 bases, 4 bases remained unmatched. CDR3 length: 15 residues. CDR3 in amino acids: CASSPQGARNSPLHF. The CDR3 nucleotides read TGTGCCAGCTCACCACAGGGGGCGCGCAATTCACCCCTCCACTTT.

This chain uses TRBV4-2 with TRBJ1-5, with a tentative D call TRBD1 (6 bases). Trimming took off 1 base at V and 2 bases at J, with 18 bases between the two ends. The CDR3 length is 18 residues. From germline, CDR1 is LGHNA and CDR2 YNFKEQ. In nucleotides, the CDR3 is TGTGCCAGCAGCCAAGTGAGCGGAGCCTCAGGGGGCAATCAGCCCCAGCATTTT. Translation gives CASSQVSGASGGNQPQHF.

CDR3 in DNA: TGTGCCATCAGTGAGCGACGGGGGGCGAACACTGAAGCTTTCTTT. This codes for CAISERRGANTEAFF. The genes are TRBV10-3 and TRBJ1-1; weak D call: TRBD1 (6 bases). The V gene lost 2 bases and the J gene lost 1 base, with 11 bases spanning the gap. The germline V gene encodes CDR1 ENHRY and CDR2 SYGVKD. This CDR3 is built from 15 residues.

The chain recombines TRBV11-2 with TRBJ2-1, with 7 bases identical to TRBD2. CDR1 is SGHAT, CDR2 FQNNGV, per germline. Trimming took 0 bases from V and 4 from J; bases not matched to a gene: 3. The CDR3 has 15 amino acids. Here the CDR3 DNA reads TGTGCCAGCAGCTTAGACGGGGGGATTTACAATGAGCAGTTCTTC. It translates to CASSLDGGIYNEQFF.

The chain recombines TRBV7-9 with TRBJ1-2; D is perhaps TRBD1 (6 bases). V was shortened by 1 base and J by 2 bases, with 11 bases between the two germline ends. The CDR3 sequence is 15 residues long. Germline-derived CDR1 and CDR2 are SEHNR and FQNEAQ (reference sequence). The CDR3 bases are TGTGCCAGCAGCTTAGACAGGGTTTCCAACTATGGCTACACCTTC. It translates to CASSLDRVSNYGYTF.

The chain recombines TRBV24-1 with TRBJ2-1; TRBD1 matches 7 bases. The CDR3 is 14 amino acids. V gave up 3 bases and J gave up 6 bases; unmatched junction bases: 4. Germline lookup yields CDR1 KGHDR and CDR2 SFDVKD. CDR3 DNA sequence: TGTGCCACCAGTGATGAATGGACAGGCAATGAGCAGTTCTTC. Translated, it gives CATSDEWTGNEQFF.

CDR3 in DNA: TGTGCCAGCAGCTCAGGCGGGGGATCTCTTATAGATGGCTACACCTTC. Protein sequence: CASSSGGGSLIDGYTF. The rearrangement uses TRBV7-8 and TRBJ1-2; TRBD1 is a possible D gene (5 bases). This CDR3 comprises 16 residues. CDR1 SGHVS and CDR2 FQNEAQ come from the germline V gene. V was trimmed by 4 bases and J by 6 bases, leaving 21 bases between them.

The chain links TRBV19 to TRBJ1-1; TRBD1 might be the D (6 bases). The CDR3 has 14 residues. Trimming stripped 6 bases from V and 0 bases from J, with 11 bases between. Per germline, CDR1 LNHDA and CDR2 SQIVND (reference sequence). CDR3 DNA: TGTGCCAGTAGCCAACAGGGACTGAACACTGAAGCTTTCTTT. Its protein is CASSQQGLNTEAFF. Variable domain in full (rest from reference TRBV19 and TRBJ1-1): DGGITQSPKYLFRKEGQNVTLSCEQNLNHDAMYWYRQDPGQGLRLIYYSQIVNDFQKGDIAEGYSVSREKKESFPLTVTSAQKNPTAFYLCASSQQGLNTEAFFGQGTRLTVV.

The chain combines TRBV21-1 with TRBJ2-3; TRBD2 was called by the table and not checked on the DNA. TRBV21-1 is a recognized pseudogene. The CDR3 is 15 amino acids. The CDR3 DNA reads as TGTGCCAGCAGCAACGGGAGCCCTAGCACAGATACGCAGTATTTT. Translating it yields CASSNGSPSTDTQYF.